A single sample is the source of the 29 T cell receptor beta chains below, sequenced in a study of shared clonotypes between healthy human individuals. Cells designated naive CD8 were CD45RO-negative and were positively selected for CCR7, with terminally differentiated effector memory CD45RA+ cells excluded. Sequenced by immunoSEQ multiplex PCR; TCRdb stores in-frame clones only, minus some. Among more than 2 million clones listed, 85% to 95% were seen once. Sequencing was carried out using naive CD8+ T cells from PBMCs. The receptors shown here come from a man aged 18 to 30 in good health. Some clones in this sample may be carry-over from other donors' samples.

The chain couples TRBV7-9 to TRBJ2-7; 7 positions match TRBD1. Trimming took 5 bases from V and 5 from J; bases not matched to a gene: 6. The CDR3 totals 13 residues. CDR1 and CDR2 from the germline V gene are SEHNR and FQNEAQ (reference sequence). CDR3 in amino acids: CASSPSTGNEQYF. The CDR3 DNA reads TGTGCCAGCAGCCCCTCGACAGGGAACGAGCAGTACTTC.

CDR3 region: CASSTYKTGSGRETQYF. The CDR3 nucleotides are TGTGCCAGCAGCACTTACAAAACAGGGTCGGGTAGGGAGACCCAGTACTTC. V and J are TRBV5-6 and TRBJ2-5, with D possibly TRBD1 on 6 matching bases. CDR3 length: 17 residues. Germline V lookup: CDR1 SGHDT, CDR2 YYEEEE. Trimming took off 4 bases at V and 5 bases at J, with 24 bases between the two ends.

The V gene is TRBV15, the J gene TRBJ2-1, with TRBD2 matching 7 bases. The junction had 9 bases not matched to a gene; V was cut back by 5 bases and J by 8 bases. CDR1 LNHNV and CDR2 YYDKDF come from the germline V gene (reference sequence). The length of the CDR3 is 14 residues. This CDR3 reads CATSHSMGRDEQFF. The CDR3 DNA is TGTGCCACCAGCCACTCTATGGGGAGGGATGAGCAGTTCTTC.

To note about this clone: Other DNA sequences in this sample translate to the same CDR3. This chain connects TRBV27 to TRBJ2-1, with D possibly being TRBD2 (5 bases). The V gene's germline CDR1 is MNHEY and CDR2 SMNVEV (reference sequence). The CDR3 spans 12 residues. The V and J ends lost 6 bases and 8 bases respectively, with 11 bases between them. This chain's CDR3 is CASSLPGDEQFF. In nucleotides, the CDR3 is TGTGCCAGCAGCCTCCCCGGGGATGAGCAGTTCTTC.

The chain joins TRBV28 to TRBJ1-2; TRBD1 might be the D (5 bases). Trimming cost V 4 bases and J 4 bases, with 19 bases left between them. This CDR3 contains 16 residues. Germline lookup yields CDR1 MDHEN and CDR2 SYDVKM. The CDR3 loop is CASSSALLGVGYGYTF. For the CDR3, the DNA is TGTGCCAGCAGTTCCGCGCTTTTAGGGGTCGGCTATGGCTACACCTTC.

The chain is built from TRBV27 and TRBJ1-1; 7 bases agree with TRBD1. Germline loops: CDR1 MNHEY, CDR2 SMNVEV (reference sequence). V was clipped by 5 bases and J by 0 bases; unmatched bases: 6. The CDR3 has 15 amino acids. CDR3 sequence: CASSPWDSLNTEAFF. The CDR3 region has the DNA TGTGCCAGCAGTCCATGGGACAGCTTGAACACTGAAGCTTTCTTT.

This clone was seen only once. V usage is TRBV28 and J usage is TRBJ2-2; D unresolved. The CDR3 spans 16 residues. The germline CDR1 and CDR2 sequences are MDHEN and SYDVKM. V was shortened by 5 bases and J by 6 bases, with 19 bases between the two germline ends. The CDR3 DNA sequence: TGTGCCAGCAGTCCGCGTCTGGTTCTCCCTCCCGGGGAGCTGTTTTTT. Translated: CASSPRLVLPPGELFF. Using reference TRBV28 and TRBJ2-2 for the parts outside the CDR3, the full variable domain is DVKVTQSSRYLVKRTGEKVFLECVQDMDHENMFWYRQDPGLGLRLIYFSYDVKMKEKGDIPEGYSVSREKKERFSLILESASTNQTSMYLCASSPRLVLPPGELFFGEGSRLTVL.

The chain is built from TRBV6-1 and TRBJ1-1, with no clear D. This CDR3 spans 18 amino acids. Germline CDR1 reads MNHNS; CDR2 reads SASEGT. The ends were cut back, 0 bases at V and 0 bases at J, with 17 bases in the middle. The CDR3 DNA is TGTGCCAGCAGTGAAGCGCTGATTTTGGCCGCCCTGAACACTGAAGCTTTCTTT. It codes for CASSEALILAALNTEAFF.

There are a few counts of this clone. The CDR3 region has the DNA TGTGCCATCAGTGTGGAAGGGGCGCCCGGTCAGCCCCAGCATTTT. Protein: CAISVEGAPGQPQHF. The V and J genes are TRBV10-3 and TRBJ1-5, with a tentative D call TRBD1 (5 bases). The V and J ends lost 4 bases and 6 bases respectively, with 16 bases between them. The CDR3 spans 15 residues. CDR1 and CDR2 (germline): ENHRY, SYGVKD.

The gene calls are TRBV9 and TRBJ2-2, with unresolved D. The length of the CDR3 is 15 residues. Germline V gene sequence: CDR1 SGDLS, CDR2 YYNGEE. Trimming removed 0 bases at V and 1 base at J, with 7 bases between. The DNA of the CDR3 is TGTGCCAGCAGCGTAGCTTGGGGGAACACCGGGGAGCTGTTTTTT. Residues: CASSVAWGNTGELFF.

This chain links TRBV5-6 with TRBJ2-7, with 11 bases matching TRBD2. The V gene end was trimmed by 2 bases and the J gene end by 3 bases; junction bases not matched to a gene: 4. The CDR3 runs 15 residues. Germline V CDR1 and CDR2: SGHDT, YYEEEE. The CDR3 region is CASSFGTSGFYEQYF. The CDR3 DNA is TGTGCCAGCAGCTTCGGGACTAGCGGCTTCTACGAGCAGTACTTC.

This chain connects TRBV19 to TRBJ1-2; TRBD1 might be the D (6 bases). The germline V and J ends were trimmed by 3 bases and 2 bases, with 19 bases remaining between them. CDR1 and CDR2 (germline): LNHDA, SQIVND (reference sequence). The CDR3 spans 17 residues. CDR3 DNA: TGTGCCAGTAGTATGGGGGCGGCATTCCATCGGAACTATGGCTACACCTTC. Its protein product is CASSMGAAFHRNYGYTF.

As regards this clone: Given a much more abundant clone one base away, this may be a read error. This sample also contains other DNA sequences that code for the same CDR3. The chain uses TRBV7-2 and TRBJ1-1; a possible D gene is TRBD1 (5 bases). Trimming left V 3 bases short and J 1 base short, with 6 bases between. The CDR3 runs to 13 residues. CDR1 and CDR2 (germline): SGHTA, FQGNSA. The DNA for the CDR3 is TGTGCCAGCAGCTTCGGGGGGAACACTGAAGCTTTCTTT. It specifies CASSFGGNTEAFF.

The genes are TRBV30 and TRBJ1-6; D is ambiguous. From germline, CDR1 is GTSNPN and CDR2 SVGIG (reference sequence). V lost 0 bases, J lost 15 bases, and 12 bases lay in between. There are 12 residues in the CDR3. The DNA of the CDR3 is TGTGCCTGGAGTGTACTCCGATTGGACCTCCACTTT. The encoded protein is CAWSVLRLDLHF.

The chain is built from TRBV29-1 and TRBJ2-3; TRBD1 matches 9 bases. Germline V gives CDR1 SQVTM, CDR2 ANQGSEA. V gave up 4 bases and J gave up 4 bases; unmatched junction bases: 9. This CDR3 contains 15 residues. The CDR3 DNA sequence: TGCAGCGTTGCCGGGACAGGGTGGTCGGCAGATACGCAGTATTTT. This gives the protein CSVAGTGWSADTQYF.

Concerning this clone: Other DNA sequences in the same sample also yield this CDR3. The CDR3 nucleotides read TGCGCCAGCAGCTCCGACAGGGGAGAGCAGTACTTC. Translation gives CASSSDRGEQYF. The J gene is TRBJ2-7, the V gene TRBV5-1; 8 bases map to TRBD1. The CDR3 covers 12 residues. The junction had 3 bases not matched to a gene; V was cut back by 3 bases and J by 7 bases. Germline V gene data show CDR1 as SGHRS and CDR2 as YFSETQ.

This clone has only one observation. The chain recombines TRBV7-9 with TRBJ2-7, with 9 bases that match TRBD1. Looked up from germline, CDR1 is SEHNR and CDR2 is FQNEAQ (reference sequence). There are 11 residues in the CDR3. Unmatched junction bases numbered 4, after V lost 10 bases and J lost 6 bases. The chain's CDR3 is CATRTGVEQYF. CDR3 sequence (DNA): TGTGCCACTCGGACAGGGGTCGAGCAGTACTTC.

The chain carries TRBV9 and TRBJ2-7; maybe TRBD2 (5 bases). This CDR3 is 15 amino acids long. The germline CDR1 and CDR2 sequences are SGDLS and YYNGEE. Trimming cost V 5 bases and J 0 bases, with 15 bases left between them. The CDR3 DNA sequence: TGTGCCAGCAGTTCGAGGGAGAGCAACTCCTACGAGCAGTACTTC. This translates into CASSSRESNSYEQYF.

CDR3 protein: CASSLDLVRMNTEAFF. As DNA, the CDR3 is TGTGCCAGCAGCTTAGATCTCGTCAGGATGAACACTGAAGCTTTCTTT. The chain recombines TRBV11-2 with TRBJ1-1, with D unclear. Germline loops: CDR1 SGHAT, CDR2 FQNNGV. V was trimmed by 0 bases and J by 0 bases, leaving 11 bases between them. There are 16 residues in the CDR3.

Points on this clone: The sample has other DNA sequences that encode this CDR3 too. This chain uses TRBV18 with TRBJ1-1, with D unclear. The germline gives CDR1 KGHSH, CDR2 LQKENI. V lost 2 bases and J lost 7, with 5 bases in between. The CDR3 is 11 amino acids. Written as DNA, the CDR3 is TGTGCCAGCTCACCAGGCAGTGAAGCTTTCTTT. Protein product: CASSPGSEAFF.

This chain uses TRBV28 with TRBJ2-3; 7 bases fit TRBD1. Germline trimming cut 5 bases from V and 0 bases from J; bases unmatched to any gene: 5. This CDR3 contains 15 residues. The germline CDR1 and CDR2 sequences are MDHEN and SYDVKM. CDR3 in DNA: TGTGCCAGCAGTATCCTCAGGGGGAGCACAGATACGCAGTATTTT. Protein product: CASSILRGSTDTQYF.

The chain combines TRBV5-1 with TRBJ2-2; 9 nucleotides align to TRBD2. V lost 7 bases, J lost 8 bases, and 12 bases stayed unmatched. Germline CDR1 SGHRS, CDR2 YFSETQ. CDR3 length: 15 amino acids. CDR3 coding DNA: TGCGCCAGCCAGTTTAGCGGGAGCGGCCCTGGGGAGCTGTTTTTT. This gives the protein CASQFSGSGPGELFF.

This chain connects TRBV7-9 to TRBJ1-1; D is uncertain. Trimming removed 5 bases from V and 5 bases from J, with 18 bases in between. There are 15 residues in the CDR3. Germline assignment: CDR1 SEHNR and CDR2 FQNEAQ (reference sequence). The CDR3 nucleotides are TGTGCCAGCAGCGCGGAACCGGGGTTTCGAACTGAAGCTTTCTTT. Translation gives CASSAEPGFRTEAFF.

With regard to this clone: The same CDR3 arises from other DNA sequences in this sample as well. The genes are TRBV7-9 and TRBJ2-7; TRBD1 might be the D (6 bases). V was trimmed by 4 bases and J by 2 bases, leaving 9 bases between them. This CDR3 spans 13 amino acids. Looked up from germline, CDR1 is SEHNR and CDR2 is FQNEAQ (reference sequence). The CDR3 loop is CASSSDRTYEQYF. In DNA, the CDR3 is TGTGCCAGCAGCTCGGACAGAACCTACGAGCAGTACTTC.

The V call is TRBV18, the J call TRBJ2-1, with TRBD2 matching over 9 bases. The CDR3 runs to 17 residues. Losses at the gene ends were 0 bases for V and 8 bases for J; bases not matched to a gene: 11. From germline, CDR1 is KGHSH and CDR2 LQKENI. The CDR3 spells CASSPPKPGLAPDEQFF. The CDR3 nucleotides are TGTGCCAGCTCACCACCCAAGCCGGGACTAGCTCCGGATGAGCAGTTCTTC.

Written as DNA, the CDR3 is TGCGCCAGCAGCCACCCACACGGGTCACCTAATCAGCCCCAGCATTTT. This encodes CASSHPHGSPNQPQHF. The chain uses TRBV4-1 and TRBJ1-5; D is unresolved. This CDR3 comprises 16 residues. In germline, CDR1 is MGHRA, CDR2 YSYEKL. V dropped 3 bases and J dropped 4 bases, with 16 bases sitting between them.

As regards this clone: This sample includes further DNA sequences coding for the same CDR3. J is TRBJ2-7 and V is TRBV9; D is uncertain. V lost 0 bases, J lost 2 bases, and 9 bases lay in between. Germline CDR1 reads SGDLS; CDR2 reads YYNGEE. The CDR3 has 14 amino acids. DNA of the CDR3: TGTGCCAGCAGCGTAGGGGCCAGTCCCTACGAGCAGTACTTC. Residues: CASSVGASPYEQYF.

This chain joins TRBV9 and TRBJ2-1; D uncertain. This CDR3 contains 16 residues. Germline V gives CDR1 SGDLS, CDR2 YYNGEE. Between the trimmed V and J ends, which lost 3 bases and 0 bases, there was a span of 13 bases. CDR3 sequence: CASSATPRSSYNEQFF. CDR3 sequence (DNA): TGTGCCAGCAGCGCTACCCCGCGGAGCTCCTACAATGAGCAGTTCTTC. The full variable domain, in which reference TRBV9 and TRBJ2-1 provide the parts outside the CDR3, is DSGVTQTPKHLITATGQRVTLRCSPRSGDLSVYWYQQSLDQGLQFLIQYYNGEERAKGNILERFSAQQFPDLHSELNLSSLELGDSALYFCASSATPRSSYNEQFFGPGTRLTVL.

The gene calls are TRBV2 and TRBJ2-7; 8 bases line up with TRBD2. Germline CDR1 SNHLY, CDR2 FYNNEI. CDR3 size: 14 residues. V was clipped by 3 bases and J by 4 bases; unmatched bases: 5. CDR3 amino acids: CASSDSPSGYEQYF. CDR3 DNA: TGTGCCAGCAGTGACTCCCCTAGCGGGTACGAGCAGTACTTC.